This T cell receptor beta chain was captured in a study of cytomegalovirus exposure and HLA in healthy donors. Amplification used 60 Vbeta primers and 13 Jbeta primers. Clones were read by immunoSEQ multiplex PCR, and TCRdb kept only the in-frame ones, dropping some. This sample's table reports over 30,000 clones. The germline gives CDR1 KGHSH, CDR2 LQKENI. The V and J ends lost 0 bases and 7 bases, in that order; junction bases with no gene match: 2. This CDR3 region has 13 residues. The TCR originated in a woman between 40 and 50 years old in good health and CMV-seropositive. This rearrangement joins TRBV18 to TRBJ2-5; TRBD1 matches 7 bases. Specimen: PBMCs. The chain's CDR3 is CASSPPSGGTQYF. In nucleotides, the CDR3 is TGTGCCAGCTCACCACCGTCAGGGGGGACCCAGTACTTC.